This TCR beta chain was profiled in a study of T cell repertoires in cytomegalovirus infection. Study details: An indication of both CMV infection and matching HLA type came from public TCR beta signatures. Study observations and caveats: Ex vivo responses were dominated by HLA-C-restricted CMV-specific TCR beta clonotypes.

A note on this clonotype: Its specificity is not known.

Trimming removed 5 bases at V and 15 bases at J, with 14 bases between. Germline loops: CDR1 SGHTA, CDR2 FQGNSA. This CDR3 region has 11 residues. TCRdb re-called the reads through MiXCR, storing one row per CDR3 protein. The sample carries 150,000 to 200,000 distinct CDR3 sequences, around an eighth recorded once. The chain recombines TRBV7-2 with TRBJ2-1, with D possibly being TRBD2 (5 bases). The receptor comes from a human donor in good health (CMV status not recorded). Some clones in this sample may be carry-over from other donors' samples. The sample comprised PBMCs. This CDR3 is CASSDRTARFF. The CDR3, as DNA: TGTGCCAGCAGCGACCGGACTGCGAGGTTCTTC.